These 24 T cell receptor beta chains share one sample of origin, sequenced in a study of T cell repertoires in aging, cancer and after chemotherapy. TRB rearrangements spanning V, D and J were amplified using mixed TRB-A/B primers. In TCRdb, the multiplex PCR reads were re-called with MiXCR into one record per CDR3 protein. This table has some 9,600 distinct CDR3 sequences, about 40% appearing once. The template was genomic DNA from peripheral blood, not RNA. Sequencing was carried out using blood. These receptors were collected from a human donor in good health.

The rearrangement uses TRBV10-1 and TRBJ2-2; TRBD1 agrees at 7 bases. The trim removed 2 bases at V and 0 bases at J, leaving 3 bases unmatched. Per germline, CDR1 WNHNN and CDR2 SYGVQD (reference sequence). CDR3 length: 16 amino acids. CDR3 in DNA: TGCGCCAGCAGTGAGAATCAGGGGGCGAACACCGGGGAGCTGTTTTTT. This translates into CASSENQGANTGELFF.

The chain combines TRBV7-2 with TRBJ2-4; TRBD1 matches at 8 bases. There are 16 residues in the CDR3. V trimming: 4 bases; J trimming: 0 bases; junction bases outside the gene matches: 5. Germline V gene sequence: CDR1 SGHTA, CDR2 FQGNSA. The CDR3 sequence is CASSSRQGKAKNIQYF. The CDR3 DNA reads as TGTGCCAGCAGCTCACGACAGGGGAAAGCCAAAAACATTCAGTACTTC. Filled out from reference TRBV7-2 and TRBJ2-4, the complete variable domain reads GAGVSQSPSNKVTEKGKDVELRCDPISGHTALYWYRQSLGQGLEFLIYFQGNSAPDKSGLPSDRFSAERTGGSVSTLTIQRTQQEDSAVYLCASSSRQGKAKNIQYFGAGTRLSVL.

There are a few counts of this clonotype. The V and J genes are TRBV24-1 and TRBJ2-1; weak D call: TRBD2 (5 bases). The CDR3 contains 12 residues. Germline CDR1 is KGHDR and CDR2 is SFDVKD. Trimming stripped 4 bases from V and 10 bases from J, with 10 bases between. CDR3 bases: TGTGCCACCAGTGACCGCTCGGGGGAGCAGTTCTTC. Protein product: CATSDRSGEQFF.

CDR3 sequence reads: CATSEPGLAGANEQFF. The CDR3 nucleotides are TGTGCCACCAGTGAACCGGGACTAGCGGGGGCGAATGAGCAGTTCTTC. V usage is TRBV24-1 and J usage is TRBJ2-1; 14 bases map to TRBD2. Germline CDR1 is KGHDR and CDR2 is SFDVKD. J gave up 7 bases and V 4 bases, and 5 bases lay outside the gene matches. This CDR3 is built from 16 residues.

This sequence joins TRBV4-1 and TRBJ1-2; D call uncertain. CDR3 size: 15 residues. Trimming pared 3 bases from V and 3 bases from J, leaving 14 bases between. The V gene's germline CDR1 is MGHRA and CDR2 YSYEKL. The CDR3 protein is CASSHLLWTDYGYTF. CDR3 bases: TGCGCCAGCAGCCACCTGCTGTGGACGGACTATGGCTACACCTTC.

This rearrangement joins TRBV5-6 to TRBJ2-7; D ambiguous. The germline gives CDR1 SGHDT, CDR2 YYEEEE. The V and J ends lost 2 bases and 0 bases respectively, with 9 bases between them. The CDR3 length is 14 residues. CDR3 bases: TGTGCCAGCAGCTTTCTGGGAAGCTCCTACGAGCAGTACGTC. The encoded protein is CASSFLGSSYEQYV.

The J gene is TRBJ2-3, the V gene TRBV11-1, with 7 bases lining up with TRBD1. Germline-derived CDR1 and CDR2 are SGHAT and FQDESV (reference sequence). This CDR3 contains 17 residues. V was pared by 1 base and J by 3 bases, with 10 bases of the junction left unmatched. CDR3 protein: CASSLVGTGQTTDTQYF. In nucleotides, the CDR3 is TGTGCCAGCAGCTTAGTAGGGACGGGACAGACAACAGATACGCAGTATTTT.

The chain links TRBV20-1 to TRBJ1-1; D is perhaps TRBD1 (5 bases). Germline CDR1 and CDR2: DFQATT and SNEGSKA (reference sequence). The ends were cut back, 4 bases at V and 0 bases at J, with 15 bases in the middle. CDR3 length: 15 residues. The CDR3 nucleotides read TGCAGTGCTACCCGGGCGGGGCGAATGAACACTGAAGCTTTCTTT. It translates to CSATRAGRMNTEAFF.

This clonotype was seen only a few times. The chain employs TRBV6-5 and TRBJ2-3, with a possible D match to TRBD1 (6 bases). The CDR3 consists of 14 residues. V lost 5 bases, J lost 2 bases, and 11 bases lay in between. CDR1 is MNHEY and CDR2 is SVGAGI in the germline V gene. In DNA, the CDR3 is TGTGCCAGCAGTAATGGACAGTCCACAGATACGCAGTATTTT. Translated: CASSNGQSTDTQYF.

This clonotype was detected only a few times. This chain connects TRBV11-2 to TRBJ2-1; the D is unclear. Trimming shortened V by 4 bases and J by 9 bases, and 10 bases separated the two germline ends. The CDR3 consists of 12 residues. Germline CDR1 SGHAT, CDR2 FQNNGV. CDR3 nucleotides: TGTGCCAGCAGCTCCAACATGGCTGAGCAGTTCTTC. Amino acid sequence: CASSSNMAEQFF.

CDR3: CASSFTGTNEKLFF. The CDR3 nucleotides are TGTGCCAGCAGCTTCACAGGGACGAATGAAAAACTGTTTTTT. The rearrangement uses TRBV7-9 and TRBJ1-4, with D possibly TRBD1 on 6 matching bases. This CDR3 is built from 14 residues. The germline V gene has CDR1 SEHNR and CDR2 FQNEAQ (reference sequence). Trimming removed 3 bases at V and 5 bases at J, with 10 bases between.

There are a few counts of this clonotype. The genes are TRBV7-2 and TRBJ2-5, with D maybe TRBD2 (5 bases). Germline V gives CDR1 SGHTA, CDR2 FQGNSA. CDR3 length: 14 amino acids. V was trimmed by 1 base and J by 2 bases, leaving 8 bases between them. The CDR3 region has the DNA TGTGCCAGCAGCTTAGGGACGGGACAAGAGACCCAGTACTTC. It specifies CASSLGTGQETQYF.

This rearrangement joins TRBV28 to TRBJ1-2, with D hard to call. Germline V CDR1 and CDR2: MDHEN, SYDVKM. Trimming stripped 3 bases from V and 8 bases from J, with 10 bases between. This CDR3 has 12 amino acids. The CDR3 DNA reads TGTGCCAGCAGTTTTTCTGCGGGAGGCTACACCTTC. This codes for CASSFSAGGYTF.

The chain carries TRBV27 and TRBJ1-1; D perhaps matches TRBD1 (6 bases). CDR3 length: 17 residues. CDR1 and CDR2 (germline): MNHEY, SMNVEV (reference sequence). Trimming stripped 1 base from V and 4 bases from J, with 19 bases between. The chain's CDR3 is CASSLYVGGTPGTEAFF. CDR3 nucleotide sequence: TGTGCCAGCAGTTTATACGTAGGGGGGACCCCGGGCACTGAAGCTTTCTTT.

CDR3 in amino acids: CSGGTRDQPQHF. Written as DNA, the CDR3 is TGCAGTGGGGGCACCCGGGATCAGCCCCAGCATTTT. The V gene is TRBV20-1, the J gene TRBJ1-5; TRBD1 is a possible D gene (5 bases). The CDR3 sequence is 12 residues long. Trimming pared 7 bases from V and 5 bases from J, leaving 12 bases between. Per the germline V gene, CDR1 is DFQATT and CDR2 is SNEGSKA (reference sequence).

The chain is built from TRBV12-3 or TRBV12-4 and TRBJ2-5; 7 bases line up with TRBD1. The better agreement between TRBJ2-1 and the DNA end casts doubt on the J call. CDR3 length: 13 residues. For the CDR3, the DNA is TGTGCCAGCAGTTGGGCAGGGGGAAATGAGCAGTTCTTC. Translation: CASSWAGGNEQFF.

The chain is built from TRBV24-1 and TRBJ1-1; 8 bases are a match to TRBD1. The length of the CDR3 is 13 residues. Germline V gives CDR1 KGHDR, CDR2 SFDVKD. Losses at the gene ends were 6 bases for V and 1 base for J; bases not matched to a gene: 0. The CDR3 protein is CATSQGANTEAFF. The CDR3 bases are TGTGCCACCAGTCAGGGGGCGAACACTGAAGCTTTCTTT.

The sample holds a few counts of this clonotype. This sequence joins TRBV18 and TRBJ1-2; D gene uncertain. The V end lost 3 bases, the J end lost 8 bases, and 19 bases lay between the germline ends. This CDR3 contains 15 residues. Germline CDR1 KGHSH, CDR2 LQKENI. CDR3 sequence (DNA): TGTGCCAGCTCACCTTCCCGGACCGACCCGGTAGGCTACACCTTC. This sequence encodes CASSPSRTDPVGYTF.

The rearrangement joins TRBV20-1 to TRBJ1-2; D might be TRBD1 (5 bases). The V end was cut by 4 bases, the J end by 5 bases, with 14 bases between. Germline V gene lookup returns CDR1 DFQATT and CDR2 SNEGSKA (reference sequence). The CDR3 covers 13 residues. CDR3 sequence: CSATPGLSYGYTF. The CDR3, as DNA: TGCAGTGCTACTCCGGGACTTTCTTATGGCTACACCTTC.

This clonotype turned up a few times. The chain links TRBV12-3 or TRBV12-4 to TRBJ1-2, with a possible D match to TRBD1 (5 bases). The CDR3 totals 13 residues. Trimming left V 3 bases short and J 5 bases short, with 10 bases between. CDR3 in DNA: TGTGCCAGCAGTTTTGTTTCAGGGTATGGCTACACCTTC. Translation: CASSFVSGYGYTF.

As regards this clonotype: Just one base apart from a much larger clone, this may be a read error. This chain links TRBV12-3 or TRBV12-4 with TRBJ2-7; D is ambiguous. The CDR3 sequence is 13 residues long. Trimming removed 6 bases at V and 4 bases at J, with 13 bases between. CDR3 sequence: CASSRPGQYEQYF. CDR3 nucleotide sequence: TGTGCCAGCAGCCGCCCGGGCCAGTACGAGCAGTACTTC.

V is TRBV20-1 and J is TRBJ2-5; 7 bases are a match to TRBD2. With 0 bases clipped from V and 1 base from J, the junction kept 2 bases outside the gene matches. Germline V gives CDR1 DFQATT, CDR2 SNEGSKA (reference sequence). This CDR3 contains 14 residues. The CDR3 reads CSAREGRGQETQYF. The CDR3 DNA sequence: TGCAGTGCTAGAGAAGGGAGGGGCCAAGAGACCCAGTACTTC.

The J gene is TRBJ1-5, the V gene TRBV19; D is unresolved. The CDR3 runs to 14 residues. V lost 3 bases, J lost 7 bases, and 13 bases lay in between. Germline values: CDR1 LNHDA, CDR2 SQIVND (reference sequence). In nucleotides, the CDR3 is TGTGCCAGTAGTATCAGTCGAGGGAGACAGCCCCAGCATTTT. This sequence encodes CASSISRGRQPQHF.

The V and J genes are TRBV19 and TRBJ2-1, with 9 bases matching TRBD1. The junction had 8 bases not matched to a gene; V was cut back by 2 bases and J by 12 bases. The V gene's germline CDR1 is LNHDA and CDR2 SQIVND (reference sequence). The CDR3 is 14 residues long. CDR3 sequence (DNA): TGTGCCAGTAGTATATCCCACAGGGGGCGGGTGCAGTTCTTC. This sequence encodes CASSISHRGRVQFF.